This T cell receptor beta chain was recovered during a study of T cell responses to AZD1222 COVID-19 vaccine. Study results and limitations: Seropositive status at baseline applied to only five or six AZD1222 recipients. Nearly half of spike-specific TCRs reportedly target unmutated variant regions. Spike-specific TCR breadth and depth grew following two AZD1222 doses.

As for this clone: Antigen unknown.

Assay: immunoSEQ multiplex PCR; the TCRdb copy retains only in-frame clones and omits some. The sample includes about 100,000 clones, less than 90% of them seen just once. V lost 4 bases and J 3 bases, leaving 12 bases between the germline ends. Germline V CDR1 and CDR2: GTSNPN, SVGIG (reference sequence). This CDR3 has 13 amino acids. The sequences come from peripheral blood, collected on day 0 of AZD1222 vaccination. This receptor was identified in an adult in good health. This chain joins TRBV30 and TRBJ2-5, with a tentative D call TRBD2 (5 bases). DNA of the CDR3: TGTGCCTGGAATGCTCTAGCCGAAGAGACCCAGTACTTC. It is translated as CAWNALAEETQYF.